A single TCR beta chain is shown here with its context. Its antigen is still unknown. TCRdb analysed the reads with MiXCR anew, one entry per CDR3 protein. Of about 360,000 distinct CDR3 sequences detected, about 35% appear once; the ten largest clones hold about 14%. The data originate from a study of T cell repertoires in cytomegalovirus infection. Overall study context: Based on public TCR beta signatures, there were indications of CMV infection and of a matching HLA type.

The CDR3 is 14 residues long. CDR1 is KGHSH, CDR2 LQKENI, per germline. The V and J ends lost 2 bases and 0 bases respectively, with 8 bases between them. Study-wide results and caveats: Public TCR beta family frequency separated CMV-and-HLA carriers, including in an independent cohort.

The sequencing here drew on cultured PBMCs, taken from culture after CMV antigen stimulation. The source is a human donor in good health (CMV status not recorded). Some clones in this sample may be carry-over from other donors' samples. This chain connects TRBV18 to TRBJ2-7; tentative D call: TRBD1 (5 bases). The CDR3 reads CASSPDSSSYEQYV. CDR3 sequence (DNA): TGTGCCAGCTCACCAGACAGTAGCTCCTACGAGCAGTACGTC.